The T cell receptor (beta chain) under discussion was sequenced for a study of shared clonotypes between healthy human individuals. Profiled with immunoSEQ multiplex PCR; TCRdb holds only in-frame clones, not every one. The table shows some 2.4 million clones, with approximately 94% occurring only once. V shed 7 bases and J shed 0 bases, with 15 bases lying between them. Germline lookup yields CDR1 SEHNR and CDR2 FQNEAQ (reference sequence). The CDR3 is 16 residues long. The receptor was derived from a man aged 18 to 29 in good health. Some clones in this sample may be carry-over from other donors' samples. V gene TRBV7-9 combines with J gene TRBJ2-2; D may be TRBD1 (6 bases). Sequenced input: naive CD4+ T cells from PBMCs. Subset meaning: CD45RA+ positively selected. The CDR3 sequence: CASIRSGVANTGELFF. CDR3 DNA sequence: TGTGCCAGCATCCGGTCAGGGGTCGCGAACACCGGGGAGCTGTTTTTT.